This is a list of T cell receptor beta chains from one sample in a study of shared clonotypes between healthy human individuals. Sequencing was performed with immunoSEQ multiplex PCR; in TCRdb, only in-frame clones are kept and a portion is missing. The sample has around 2,000,000 clones, about 94% seen once. Sequencing was performed on naive CD8+ T cells sorted from blood. The source of these receptors is a man aged 18 to 35 in good health. Each CDR3 is given with its conserved first and last residue. The D gene is left open where the match is weak. Expanded clones get a size class; other rows say once, few or many, or leave the size out.

j_gene | v_gene | abundance | d_gene | CDR3nt | CDR3aa
TRBJ1-4 | TRBV4-3 | . | . | TGCGCCAGCAGCCAGGGGCGGGCAACTAATGAAAAACTGTTTTTT | CASSQGRATNEKLFF
TRBJ2-7 | TRBV2 | . | . | TGTGCCAGCAGTGAAAATTCCTCCTACGAGCAGTACTTC | CASSENSSYEQYF
TRBJ2-3 | TRBV28 | . | TRBD2 | TGTGCCAGCAGTTCCCCGGGAGGGTTCACGCAGTATTTT | CASSSPGGFTQYF
TRBJ1-1 | TRBV6-1 | . | . | TGTGCCAGCAGGATCAACACTGAAGCTTTCTTT | CASRINTEAFF
TRBJ2-7 | TRBV18 | . | TRBD2 | TGTGCCAGCTCACCCGCGACTAGCGGGATGCCCCTCGAGCAGTACTTC | CASSPATSGMPLEQYF
TRBJ2-7 | TRBV19 | . | TRBD2 | TGTGCCAGTAGGCTGACTAGCGGGAGCTACGAGCAGTACTTC | CASRLTSGSYEQYF
TRBJ2-3 | TRBV9 | . | TRBD2 | TGTGCCAGCAGCGTAGGACTAGCGGGAGCTACGCAGTATTTT | CASSVGLAGATQYF
TRBJ2-5 | TRBV27 | once | . | TGTGCCAGCAGTTCCGGGCCGTGGGAGACCCAGTACTTC | CASSSGPWETQYF
TRBJ2-1 | TRBV7-9 | . | TRBD1 | TGTGCCAGCAGCTTAGGTTACGGACAGGGCCACAATGAGCAGTTCTTC | CASSLGYGQGHNEQFF
TRBJ1-6 | TRBV9 | once | . | TGTGCCAGCAGCGACGTCTCCTATAATTCACCCCTCCACTTT | CASSDVSYNSPLHF
TRBJ2-5 | TRBV7-6 | once | . | TGTGCCAGCAGCTTACGCTGGGGAAACCAAGAGACCCAGTACTTC | CASSLRWGNQETQYF
TRBJ2-3 | TRBV5-1 | once | . | TGCGCCAGCAGCTTGGAAAGCCGGGACCTGATCACAGATACGCAGTATTTT | CASSLESRDLITDTQYF
TRBJ2-5 | TRBV2 | . | TRBD2 | TGTGCCAGCAGTGCATCATTTAGCGGGGGGATGGAGACCCAGTACTTC | CASSASFSGGMETQYF
TRBJ2-7 | TRBV6-5 | . | TRBD1 | TGTGCCAGCAGACCGACAGGGACCTACGAGCAGTACTTC | CASRPTGTYEQYF
TRBJ2-7 | TRBV15 | . | . | TGTGCCACACGGGACGTGTCCTACGAGCAGTACTTC | CATRDVSYEQYF
TRBJ2-7 | TRBV5-6 | . | . | TGTGCCAGCAGCTTGAGTCTAGCAGGCGAGCAGTACTTC | CASSLSLAGEQYF
TRBJ1-2 | TRBV6-5 | . | TRBD1 | TGTGCCAGCAGTTACTCGGAAGGGGGCAACTATGGCTACACCTTC | CASSYSEGGNYGYTF
TRBJ2-5 | TRBV27 | . | . | TGTGCCAGCAGTCCCAGGGACAACCAAGAGACCCAGTACTTC | CASSPRDNQETQYF